The 20 T cell receptor beta chains listed next were all sequenced from one sample in a study of blood T cell repertoires in COVID-19. Method: immunoSEQ multiplex PCR; TCRdb's copy keeps in-frame clones and lacks some. Of about 130,000 clones in the sample, 84% were seen once. The sample taken for sequencing was peripheral blood. These receptors came from a man in his fifties or sixties with acute or convalescent COVID-19.

V gene TRBV27 combines with J gene TRBJ2-5; 10 nucleotides line up with TRBD1. The ends lost 4 bases at V and 5 bases at J; junction bases unmatched: 10. Germline V CDR1 and CDR2: MNHEY, SMNVEV (reference sequence). This CDR3 contains 16 residues. The CDR3 protein is CASSSRQGALGETQYF. CDR3 DNA sequence: TGTGCCAGCAGTTCGCGACAGGGGGCGTTAGGGGAGACCCAGTACTTC.

This chain connects TRBV4-1 to TRBJ2-7; the D is unclear. This CDR3 comprises 12 residues. Trimming pared 1 base from V and 5 bases from J, leaving 6 bases between. The V gene's germline CDR1 is MGHRA and CDR2 YSYEKL. Here the CDR3 reads CASSQGQNEQYF. CDR3 sequence (DNA): TGCGCCAGCAGCCAAGGTCAAAACGAGCAGTACTTC.

The rearrangement uses TRBV28 and TRBJ1-3; no clear D. V dropped 2 bases and J dropped 0 bases, with 8 bases sitting between them. This CDR3 comprises 15 residues. Germline V gene lookup returns CDR1 MDHEN and CDR2 SYDVKM. CDR3 bases: TGTGCCAGCAGTTTAGCAGGAAACTCTGGAAACACCATATATTTT. This translates into CASSLAGNSGNTIYF.

The chain combines TRBV19 with TRBJ2-2; the D is unclear. The CDR3 consists of 14 residues. The germline V gene encodes CDR1 LNHDA and CDR2 SQIVND (reference sequence). Trimming took off 3 bases at V and 5 bases at J, with 10 bases between the two ends. The DNA for the CDR3 is TGTGCCAGTAGTATTATAGAGAGGACCGGGGAGCTGTTTTTT. This codes for CASSIIERTGELFF. Combining the CDR3 with reference TRBV19 and TRBJ2-2 gives the whole variable domain DGGITQSPKYLFRKEGQNVTLSCEQNLNHDAMYWYRQDPGQGLRLIYYSQIVNDFQKGDIAEGYSVSREKKESFPLTVTSAQKNPTAFYLCASSIIERTGELFFGEGSRLTVL.

The chain uses TRBV10-3 and TRBJ2-5, with a tentative D call TRBD1 (6 bases). The CDR3 consists of 15 residues. Germline assignment: CDR1 ENHRY and CDR2 SYGVKD. V lost 6 bases to trimming and J lost 1 base, with 15 bases between them. The CDR3 loop reads CAIRSETGFQETQYF. In nucleotides, the CDR3 is TGTGCCATCAGGAGCGAAACAGGGTTCCAAGAGACCCAGTACTTC.

The CDR3 DNA follows: TGTGCCAGCAGCCAAGGAGAGGGCAGGGGGAGCGAGCAGTACTTC. It specifies CASSQGEGRGSEQYF. The chain uses TRBV14 and TRBJ2-7, with 7 bases fitting TRBD1. Looked up from germline, CDR1 is SGHDN and CDR2 is FVKESK. The CDR3 totals 15 residues. J was trimmed by 6 bases and V by 1 base; bases with no gene match: 9.

The gene calls are TRBV9 and TRBJ2-5; 12 bases are a match to TRBD2. The V gene's germline CDR1 is SGDLS and CDR2 YYNGEE. This CDR3 region has 15 residues. V was pared by 4 bases and J by 5 bases, with 6 bases of the junction left unmatched. The CDR3 DNA follows: TGTGCCAGCAGCCGACGACTAGCGGGAGACGAGACCCAGTACTTC. This sequence encodes CASSRRLAGDETQYF.

The rearrangement links TRBV5-1 to TRBJ2-7; the D gene is possibly TRBD2 (5 bases). This CDR3 is 13 amino acids long. The germline CDR1 and CDR2 sequences are SGHRS and YFSETQ. Trimming removed 7 bases from V and 1 base from J, with 12 bases in between. Written as DNA, the CDR3 is TGCGCCAGCGGCTCGGGCGGGTCCTACGAGCAGTACTTC. This gives the protein CASGSGGSYEQYF.

This clone was seen a single time. CDR3 region: CASSLARDRESGYTF. The CDR3 coding sequence is TGTGCCAGCAGCTTAGCGCGAGACAGGGAATCTGGCTACACCTTC. This rearrangement joins TRBV7-2 to TRBJ1-2; 7 bases map to TRBD1. This CDR3 spans 15 amino acids. J gave up 7 bases and V 0 bases, and 8 bases lay outside the gene matches. Germline V lookup: CDR1 SGHTA, CDR2 FQGNSA. The entire variable domain, with the rest obtained from reference TRBV7-2 and TRBJ1-2, is as follows: GAGVSQSPSNKVTEKGKDVELRCDPISGHTALYWYRQSLGQGLEFLIYFQGNSAPDKSGLPSDRFSAERTGGSVSTLTIQRTQQEDSAVYLCASSLARDRESGYTFGSGTRLTVV.

The genes are TRBV9 and TRBJ2-5; 8 nucleotides match TRBD2. V shed 0 bases and J 9 bases; nucleotides not matched to a gene: 10. This CDR3 region has 15 residues. Germline V gene sequence: CDR1 SGDLS, CDR2 YYNGEE. CDR3 bases: TGTGCCAGCAGCGTAGGAGGGCCTCCCGGGGGGGCCCAGTACTTC. This encodes CASSVGGPPGGAQYF. Using reference TRBV9 and TRBJ2-5 for the parts outside the CDR3, the full variable domain is DSGVTQTPKHLITATGQRVTLRCSPRSGDLSVYWYQQSLDQGLQFLIQYYNGEERAKGNILERFSAQQFPDLHSELNLSSLELGDSALYFCASSVGGPPGGAQYFGPGTRLLVL.

The chain employs TRBV30 and TRBJ1-2; 10 nucleotides line up with TRBD1. From germline, CDR1 is GTSNPN and CDR2 SVGIG (reference sequence). Germline trimming cut 1 base from V and 5 bases from J; bases unmatched to any gene: 7. The length of the CDR3 is 15 residues. The CDR3 nucleotides read TGTGCCTGGAGTGCGGACAGGGGGAACTTGTATGGCTACACCTTC. It specifies CAWSADRGNLYGYTF.

This sequence joins TRBV11-2 and TRBJ2-7; 11 bases align to TRBD2. Germline CDR1 reads SGHAT; CDR2 reads FQNNGV. Trimming took 1 base from V and 6 from J; bases not matched to a gene: 8. The CDR3 spans 16 residues. The CDR3 loop reads CASSLGLAGGQGEQYF. The CDR3 DNA is TGTGCCAGCAGCTTAGGGTTAGCGGGGGGGCAGGGCGAGCAGTACTTC.

Only a few counts were recorded for this clone. The chain combines TRBV6-5 with TRBJ1-6, with 12 positions matching TRBD1. Trimming took 0 bases from V and 10 from J; bases not matched to a gene: 4. The CDR3 is 16 residues long. Germline V gene sequence: CDR1 MNHEY, CDR2 SVGAGI. The CDR3 sequence: CASSYSGTGGTSPLHF. The CDR3 coding sequence is TGTGCCAGCAGTTACTCGGGGACAGGGGGCACCTCACCCCTCCACTTT.

The J gene is TRBJ1-5, the V gene TRBV27; D call uncertain. The CDR3 spans 14 residues. The V gene's germline CDR1 is MNHEY and CDR2 SMNVEV (reference sequence). Trimming cost V 3 bases and J 0 bases, with 6 bases left between them. The DNA for the CDR3 is TGTGCCAGCAGTTTGGTCGGTAGCAATCAGCCCCAGCATTTT. This codes for CASSLVGSNQPQHF.

The chain is built from TRBV3-1 (or the pseudogene TRBV3-2) and TRBJ2-6; perhaps TRBD2 as D (5 bases). Trimming pared 0 bases from V and 0 bases from J, leaving 15 bases between. The CDR3 totals 19 residues. Germline V gene data show CDR1 as LGHDT and CDR2 as YNNKEL (reference sequence). The CDR3 nucleotides are TGTGCCAGCAGCCAAGATAATCGGGCAGCGGACTCTGGGGCCAACGTCCTGACTTTC. Encoded protein: CASSQDNRAADSGANVLTF.

The sample holds a few counts of this clone. V is TRBV5-5 and J is TRBJ1-1; no firm D call. Germline CDR1 SGHKS, CDR2 YYEKEE (reference sequence). This CDR3 has 14 residues. Trimming cost V 2 bases and J 6 bases, with 14 bases left between them. In DNA, the CDR3 is TGTGCCAGCAGCTTATATATCGGTTCTCCTGAAGCTTTCTTT. It translates to CASSLYIGSPEAFF.

J is TRBJ1-1 and V is TRBV18; D might be TRBD1 (5 bases). Per germline, CDR1 KGHSH and CDR2 LQKENI. The CDR3 is 14 residues long. The V end lost 3 bases, the J end lost 5 bases, and 13 bases lay between the germline ends. Here the CDR3 reads CASSPLSQETEAFF. DNA of the CDR3: TGTGCCAGCTCACCCCTCTCACAGGAGACTGAAGCTTTCTTT. Combining the CDR3 with reference TRBV18 and TRBJ1-1 gives the whole variable domain NAGVMQNPRHLVRRRGQEARLRCSPMKGHSHVYWYRQLPEEGLKFMVYLQKENIIDESGMPKERFSAEFPKEGPSILRIQQVVRGDSAAYFCASSPLSQETEAFFGQGTRLTVV.

J is TRBJ2-7 and V is TRBV27, with 7 bases lining up with TRBD1. The CDR3 has 14 residues. V shed 4 bases and J 3 bases; nucleotides not matched to a gene: 6. CDR1 MNHEY and CDR2 SMNVEV come from the germline V gene (reference sequence). In nucleotides, the CDR3 is TGTGCCAGCAGTTATTCGACAGGGCTCTACGAGCAGTACTTC. Amino acid sequence: CASSYSTGLYEQYF.

This chain uses TRBV12-3 or TRBV12-4 with TRBJ1-5; 8 bases agree with TRBD1. The CDR3 runs to 13 residues. V gave up 6 bases and J gave up 5 bases; unmatched junction bases: 3. DNA of the CDR3: TGTGCCAGCAGCTTGACAGGGGATCAGCCCCAGCATTTT. Translating gives CASSLTGDQPQHF.

The chain employs TRBV7-2 and TRBJ1-4, with TRBD1 identical over 10 bases. The CDR3 consists of 14 residues. Germline CDR1 reads SGHTA; CDR2 reads FQGNSA. Unmatched junction bases numbered 3, after V lost 3 bases and J lost 8 bases. In nucleotides, the CDR3 is TGTGCCAGCAGCTTTGACAGGGGGCGGGAAAAACTGTTTTTT. The encoded protein is CASSFDRGREKLFF.